This record concerns one TCR beta chain sequence. This entry comes from a study of tumor-infiltrating lymphocytes in oesophageal squamous cell carcinoma. TCRdb re-derived calls from the PCR reads in MiXCR, one entry per CDR3 protein. Among 20,000 to 25,000 distinct CDR3 sequences, around 34% were seen once, and the ten largest hold approximately 19%. Trimming left V 0 bases short and J 7 bases short, with 14 bases between. The CDR3 has 15 amino acids. Germline CDR1 and CDR2: SGDLS and YYNGEE. Sequencing used esophageal tumor tissue. This sequence was found in a female donor with esophageal squamous cell carcinoma. This sequence joins TRBV9 and TRBJ2-1; D is unresolved. The CDR3 sequence is CASSVEIGLKNEQFF. The CDR3 bases are TGTGCCAGCAGCGTAGAAATAGGATTGAAGAATGAGCAGTTCTTC.